Detailed here is one T cell receptor (beta chain). Antigen unknown. This sample was taken from a study of OX40 agonist ivuxolimab in advanced cancers. Profiling relied on immunoSEQ multiplex PCR, and the TCRdb table lists in-frame clones only, not all of them. Here the sample spans around 54,000 clones, roughly 94% being singletons. Study-level findings and limits: Researchers did not establish what antigens the expanded peripheral T cells target.

The CDR3 spans 13 residues. The V gene's germline CDR1 is MGHRA and CDR2 YSYEKL. V was cut by 0 bases and J by 3 bases, with 6 bases left in between. This TCR was recovered from an adult with an advanced solid tumor such as melanoma, head and neck, liver or kidney cancer. The rearrangement uses TRBV4-1 and TRBJ2-7; no firm D call. The source was CD4+ or CD8+ T cells sorted from blood, collected in a trial of the OX40 agonist ivuxolimab. CDR3 coding DNA: TGCGCCAGCAGCCAAGATACCAGCTACGAGCAGTACTTC. Translating gives CASSQDTSYEQYF.